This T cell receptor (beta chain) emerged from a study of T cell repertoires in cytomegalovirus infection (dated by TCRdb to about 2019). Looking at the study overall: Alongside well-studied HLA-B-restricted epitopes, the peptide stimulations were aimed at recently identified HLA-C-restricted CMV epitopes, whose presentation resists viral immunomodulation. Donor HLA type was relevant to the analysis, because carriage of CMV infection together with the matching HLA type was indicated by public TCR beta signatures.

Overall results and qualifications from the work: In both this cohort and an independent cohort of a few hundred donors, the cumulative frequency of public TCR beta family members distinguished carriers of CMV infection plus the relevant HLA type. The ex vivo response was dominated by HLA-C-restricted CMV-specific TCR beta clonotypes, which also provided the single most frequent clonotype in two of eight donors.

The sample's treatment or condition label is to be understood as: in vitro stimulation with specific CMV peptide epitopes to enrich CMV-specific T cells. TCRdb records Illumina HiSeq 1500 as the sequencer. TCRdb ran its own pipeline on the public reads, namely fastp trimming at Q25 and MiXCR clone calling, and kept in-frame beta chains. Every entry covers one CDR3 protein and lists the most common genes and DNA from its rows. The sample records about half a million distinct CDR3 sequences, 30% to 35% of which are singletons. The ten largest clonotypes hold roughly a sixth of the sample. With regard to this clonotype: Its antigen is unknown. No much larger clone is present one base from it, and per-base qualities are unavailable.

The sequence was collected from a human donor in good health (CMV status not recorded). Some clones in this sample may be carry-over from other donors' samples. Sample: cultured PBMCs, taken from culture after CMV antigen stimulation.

The CDR3 region has the sequence CASSRGTSGSNSYEQYF. The DNA sequence is as follows: TGCGCCAGCAGCCGGGGGACTAGCGGGAGCAACTCCTACGAGCAGTACTTC. Rearrangement joined TRBV4-1 to TRBJ2-7, and 14 bases in between align with TRBD2. Sequences MGHRA (CDR1) and YSYEKL (CDR2) are obtained from the germline V gene. V loses 4 bases at its end and J loses 0 bases; junction bases beyond the gene matches: 5. Spanning cysteine to phenylalanine, the CDR3 consists of 17 amino acids. Only the CDR3 DNA stays, 51 bases, in frame from base 1.